One and the same sample provided the 19 T cell receptor beta chains below, sequenced in a study of PD-1 blockade in classical Hodgkin lymphoma. Some clones are missing from TCRdb's copy, which holds only in-frame ones; the method was immunoSEQ multiplex PCR. Among around 23,000 clones listed, approximately 92% were seen once. Noted time point: newly diagnosed, previously untreated cHL patient sample. It was by magnetic negative selection that CD4+ T cells were purified from thawed PBMCs. The specimen was CD4+ T cells from blood. The receptors stem from a human donor with classical Hodgkin lymphoma.

The chain uses TRBV9 and TRBJ1-5; no reliable D call. The CDR3 consists of 15 residues. CDR1 SGDLS and CDR2 YYNGEE come from the germline V gene. The V end was cut by 3 bases, the J end by 2 bases, with 12 bases between. The CDR3 loop is CASSAGILGNQPQHF. CDR3 nucleotides: TGTGCCAGCAGCGCAGGTATCCTTGGCAATCAGCCCCAGCATTTT.

This chain uses TRBV28 with TRBJ2-1; TRBD2 matches at 14 bases. Germline V gene data show CDR1 as MDHEN and CDR2 as SYDVKM. V shed 3 bases and J 2 bases; nucleotides not matched to a gene: 6. This CDR3 region has 18 residues. Written as DNA, the CDR3 is TGTGCCAGCAGTTTGTGGACTAGCGGGGGGCCTGCCTACAATGAGCAGTTCTTC. Protein: CASSLWTSGGPAYNEQFF.

The rearrangement links TRBV4-3 to TRBJ2-1, with 7 positions matching TRBD2. CDR3 length equals 16 residues. The V and J ends lost 0 bases and 5 bases, in that order; junction bases with no gene match: 7. The germline CDR1 and CDR2 sequences are LGHNA and YSLEER. In DNA, the CDR3 is TGCGCCAGCAGCCAAGATGGACTAGAAGTCGACAATGAGCAGTTCTTC. It encodes CASSQDGLEVDNEQFF.

The chain has TRBV10-3 and TRBJ2-1; 10 bases are a match to TRBD1. With 2 bases clipped from V and 5 bases from J, the junction kept 6 bases outside the gene matches. Per the germline V gene, CDR1 is ENHRY and CDR2 is SYGVKD. This CDR3 is built from 16 residues. The CDR3 is CAISEPGTGAHNEQFF. In DNA form, the CDR3 reads TGTGCCATCAGTGAGCCCGGGACAGGGGCCCACAATGAGCAGTTCTTC.

The V and J genes are TRBV9 and TRBJ1-1; D is unclear. Per the germline V gene, CDR1 is SGDLS and CDR2 is YYNGEE. The CDR3 spans 13 residues. V lost 0 bases, J lost 0 bases, and 3 bases lay in between. Written as DNA, the CDR3 is TGTGCCAGCAGCGTAGCGGTGAACACTGAAGCTTTCTTT. Its protein is CASSVAVNTEAFF. The complete variable domain, with remaining parts taken from reference TRBV9 and TRBJ1-1, reads DSGVTQTPKHLITATGQRVTLRCSPRSGDLSVYWYQQSLDQGLQFLIQYYNGEERAKGNILERFSAQQFPDLHSELNLSSLELGDSALYFCASSVAVNTEAFFGQGTRLTVV.

The genes are TRBV7-9 and TRBJ2-3, with 8 bases lining up with TRBD1. From germline, CDR1 is SEHNR and CDR2 FQNEAQ (reference sequence). The CDR3 is 15 residues long. The J segment lost 3 bases and the V segment lost 4 bases, leaving 6 bases of the junction unmatched. The CDR3: CASSSDRGWTDTQYF. CDR3 bases: TGTGCCAGCAGCTCCGACAGGGGTTGGACAGATACGCAGTATTTT.

This clone was recorded only once. V gene TRBV9 combines with J gene TRBJ2-2; a possible D gene is TRBD1 (6 bases). This CDR3 has 15 amino acids. Looked up from germline, CDR1 is SGDLS and CDR2 is YYNGEE. Deletions cut 3 bases from V and 3 bases from J, with 12 bases between. This CDR3 is CASSGQGTYTGELFF. The DNA for the CDR3 is TGTGCCAGCAGCGGTCAGGGGACGTACACCGGGGAGCTGTTTTTT. The full variable domain, its missing parts supplied by reference TRBV9 and TRBJ2-2, is DSGVTQTPKHLITATGQRVTLRCSPRSGDLSVYWYQQSLDQGLQFLIQYYNGEERAKGNILERFSAQQFPDLHSELNLSSLELGDSALYFCASSGQGTYTGELFFGEGSRLTVL.

The chain carries TRBV5-1 and TRBJ2-1; D not resolved. Germline CDR1 and CDR2: SGHRS and YFSETQ. The ends were cut back, 0 bases at V and 6 bases at J, with 7 bases in the middle. CDR3 length: 13 residues. For the CDR3, the DNA is TGCGCCAGCAGCTTGGGCGGTTCCAATGAGCAGTTCTTC. Its translation is CASSLGGSNEQFF.

This chain uses TRBV14 with TRBJ1-2; D is unresolved. Germline V gene lookup returns CDR1 SGHDN and CDR2 FVKESK. V was clipped by 3 bases and J by 7 bases, with 12 bases between them. CDR3 length equals 13 residues. Here the CDR3 reads CASSQVLGSGYTF. CDR3 nucleotides: TGTGCCAGCAGCCAGGTCCTTGGCAGTGGCTACACCTTC. The entire variable domain, with the rest obtained from reference TRBV14 and TRBJ1-2, is as follows: EAGVTQFPSHSVIEKGQTVTLRCDPISGHDNLYWYRRVMGKEIKFLLHFVKESKQDESGMPNNRFLAERTGGTYSTLKVQPAELEDSGVYFCASSQVLGSGYTFGSGTRLTVV.

The chain couples TRBV19 to TRBJ2-1; TRBD2 agrees at 11 bases. The CDR3 runs to 14 residues. CDR1 and CDR2 from the germline V gene are LNHDA and SQIVND (reference sequence). The J segment lost 9 bases and the V segment lost 7 bases, leaving 8 bases of the junction unmatched. As DNA, the CDR3 is TGTGCCAGTACCCATAGCGGGGGGGCCGGTGAGCAGTTCTTC. It specifies CASTHSGGAGEQFF.

The V call is TRBV2, the J call TRBJ2-5, with TRBD2 identical over 10 bases. Germline CDR1 SNHLY, CDR2 FYNNEI. V shed 3 bases and J 5 bases; nucleotides not matched to a gene: 3. CDR3 size: 14 residues. The CDR3 bases are TGTGCCAGCAGTGAGGTACTAGCGGGGGAGACCCAGTACTTC. This sequence encodes CASSEVLAGETQYF.

The rearrangement uses TRBV6-5 and TRBJ2-7, with D perhaps matching TRBD1 or TRBD2 (6 bases each). The CDR3 length is 15 residues. Deletions cut 5 bases from V and 7 bases from J, with 21 bases between. Germline lookup yields CDR1 MNHEY and CDR2 SVGAGI. The CDR3 sequence is CASSPQGRGPPEQYF. Written as DNA, the CDR3 is TGTGCCAGCAGTCCCCAGGGTCGGGGGCCACCAGAGCAGTACTTC.

This chain joins TRBV7-2 and TRBJ1-4; D might be TRBD1 (6 bases). The CDR3 covers 14 residues. Germline lookup yields CDR1 SGHTA and CDR2 FQGNSA. The V and J ends lost 5 bases and 15 bases respectively, with 22 bases between them. CDR3 region: CASSPTGRSGKLFF. The CDR3 DNA reads as TGTGCCAGCAGCCCGACAGGAAGGAGTGGGAAGTTGTTTTTT. Full variable domain (rest looked up from reference TRBV7-2 and TRBJ1-4): GAGVSQSPSNKVTEKGKDVELRCDPISGHTALYWYRQSLGQGLEFLIYFQGNSAPDKSGLPSDRFSAERTGGSVSTLTIQRTQQEDSAVYLCASSPTGRSGKLFFGSGTQLSVL.

The chain has TRBV4-1 and TRBJ2-5, with D possibly being TRBD1 (6 bases). The CDR3 consists of 16 residues. The germline V gene has CDR1 MGHRA and CDR2 YSYEKL. Between the trimmed V and J ends, which lost 1 base and 1 base, there was a span of 13 bases. The CDR3 here is CASSQGGPLPQETQYF. The CDR3 DNA follows: TGCGCCAGCAGCCAAGGGGGGCCTTTGCCCCAAGAGACCCAGTACTTC.

The chain has TRBV13 and TRBJ2-5, with unresolved D. Trimming took 3 bases from V and 4 from J, leaving 6 bases between them. The V gene's germline CDR1 is PRHDT and CDR2 FYEKMQ (reference sequence). This CDR3 has 12 amino acids. The CDR3 is CASSFGRETQYF. As DNA, the CDR3 is TGTGCCAGCAGCTTTGGTAGAGAGACCCAGTACTTC.

This sequence joins TRBV2 and TRBJ2-7, with a possible D match to TRBD2 (5 bases). CDR1 and CDR2 (germline): SNHLY, FYNNEI. The CDR3 loop spans 15 amino acids. V was shortened by 0 bases and J by 7 bases, with 16 bases between the two germline ends. The CDR3 DNA reads as TGTGCCAGCAGTGAAGCATGGAGCGGACGCCGAGAGCAGTACTTC. This sequence encodes CASSEAWSGRREQYF.

The V gene is TRBV19, the J gene TRBJ1-1; no reliable D call. There are 14 residues in the CDR3. The V end lost 6 bases, the J end lost 0 bases, and 11 bases lay between the germline ends. Germline CDR1 is LNHDA and CDR2 is SQIVND (reference sequence). The CDR3 is CASSPETVNTEAFF. The DNA of the CDR3 is TGTGCCAGTAGCCCAGAAACAGTGAACACTGAAGCTTTCTTT.

This chain connects TRBV7-2 to TRBJ1-4; D gene uncertain. Germline CDR1 SGHTA, CDR2 FQGNSA. There are 14 residues in the CDR3. Trimming stripped 1 base from V and 8 bases from J, with 11 bases between. CDR3 in amino acids: CASSLDRQVEKLFF. The CDR3, as DNA: TGTGCCAGCAGCTTAGATAGGCAGGTAGAAAAACTGTTTTTT. The full variable domain, rest sourced from reference TRBV7-2 and TRBJ1-4, is GAGVSQSPSNKVTEKGKDVELRCDPISGHTALYWYRQSLGQGLEFLIYFQGNSAPDKSGLPSDRFSAERTGGSVSTLTIQRTQQEDSAVYLCASSLDRQVEKLFFGSGTQLSVL.

The V call is TRBV23-1, the J call TRBJ1-6, with D possibly being TRBD1 (5 bases). TRBV23-1 is placed among ORFs of uncertain function. This CDR3 comprises 14 residues. The V and J ends lost 7 bases and 11 bases respectively, with 18 bases between them. CDR3 nucleotide sequence: TGCGCCAGCAAGTCACGGGGGACGGGTCCACCCCTCCACTTT. Translation: CASKSRGTGPPLHF.